A selection of T cell receptor beta chains follows, all from one sample in a study of chemoradiotherapy in HPV16-positive cancers. This table comes from immunoSEQ multiplex PCR, and its TCRdb copy is limited to in-frame clones, with some not included. The sample lists around 2,000 clones; under 90% were seen once. The material was tumor tissue, obtained from a patient who underwent chemoradiotherapy. The receptors stem from a human donor with HPV-associated anogenital cancer. Both conserved end residues are part of each CDR3. D genes are given only for firm matches. Only some rows state a clone size, as once, few, many or a class for expanded clones.

once,TRBJ2-5,NA,TRBV9,CASSIGPETQYF,TGTGCCAGCAGCATAGGACCGGAGACCCAGTACTTC
NA,TRBJ1-5,NA,TRBV7-3,CASRQTDRRYSNQPQHF,TGTGCCAGCAGACAAACAGACAGACGATATAGCAATCAGCCCCAGCATTTT
NA,TRBJ2-7,TRBD2,TRBV5-4,CASSISTSGGRSYEQYF,TGTGCCAGCAGCATCTCGACTAGCGGGGGACGTTCCTACGAGCAGTACTTC
few,TRBJ1-2,TRBD1,TRBV5-1,CASSGDSGYGYTF,TGCGCCAGCAGCGGGGACAGCGGGTATGGCTACACCTTC
NA,TRBJ1-1,NA,TRBV18,CASSVGSPNTEAFF,TGTGCCAGCTCAGTCGGCAGTCCAAACACTGAAGCTTTCTTT
NA,TRBJ1-1,TRBD1,TRBV7-9,CASSSRRLLLRDRDTEAFF,TGTGCCAGCAGCTCCCGCCGCCTGCTGCTCCGGGACAGGGACACTGAAGCTTTCTTT
NA,TRBJ1-3,NA,TRBV7-2,CASTLRAANSGNTIYF,TGTGCCAGCACCCTCCGGGCAGCGAACTCTGGAAACACCATATATTTT
NA,TRBJ2-2,NA,TRBV10-2,CASGAWGGGNTGELFF,TGCGCCAGTGGCGCATGGGGAGGAGGAAACACCGGGGAGCTGTTTTTT
NA,TRBJ1-2,NA,TRBV5-4,CASSLVGSLYGYTF,TGTGCCAGCAGCTTGGTTGGATCCCTCTATGGCTACACCTTC
NA,TRBJ2-3,TRBD2,TRBV29-1,CSVETSGRGDTQYF,TGCAGCGTTGAAACTAGCGGGAGGGGGGATACGCAGTATTTT
NA,TRBJ2-6,NA,TRBV7-6,CASSLVGDGANVLTF,TGTGCCAGCAGCTTAGTGGGGGATGGGGCCAACGTCCTGACTTTC
NA,TRBJ2-5,TRBD2,TRBV11-3,CASSKGLAGRQETQYF,TGTGCCAGCAGCAAAGGACTAGCGGGGAGACAAGAGACCCAGTACTTC
NA,TRBJ2-3,TRBD1,TRBV7-2,CASSSRQGTQYF,TGTGCCAGCAGCTCCCGACAGGGGACGCAGTATTTT
NA,TRBJ1-3,NA,TRBV6-6,CASRIREGPGNTIYF,TGTGCCAGCAGAATTCGTGAGGGACCCGGAAACACCATATATTTT
NA,TRBJ2-1,TRBD2,TRBV5-1,CASNLGSAGGFYEQFF,TGCGCCAGCAACCTGGGGTCAGCGGGAGGTTTTTATGAGCAGTTCTTC
NA,TRBJ1-2,TRBD1,TRBV29-1,CSVGQGDYGYTF,TGCAGCGTGGGACAGGGGGACTATGGCTACACCTTC
NA,TRBJ1-5,NA,TRBV7-9,CASSPGLVAQPQHF,TGTGCCAGCAGCCCTGGTTTGGTGGCGCAGCCCCAGCATTTT
once,TRBJ1-3,NA,TRBV23-1,CATPGRGESSGNTIYF,TGCGCCACCCCAGGGAGGGGGGAATCCTCTGGAAACACCATATATTTT
NA,TRBJ1-2,TRBD1,TRBV5-4,CASSLQGIYGYTF,TGTGCCAGCAGCTTACAGGGGATCTATGGCTACACCTTC
NA,TRBJ1-6,TRBD1,TRBV18,CASSQGTGNNSPLHF,TGTGCCAGCTCACAAGGGACAGGGAATAATTCACCCCTCCACTTT
NA,TRBJ1-2,TRBD1,TRBV4-3,CASSPDRGFLYGYTF,TGCGCCAGCAGCCCCGACAGGGGGTTTCTCTATGGCTACACCTTC
once,TRBJ2-3,NA,TRBV7-2,CASSNTLTDTQYF,TGTGCCAGCAGCAATACCTTGACAGATACGCAGTATTTT
NA,TRBJ1-1,NA,TRBV29-1,CSVLPGLREAFF,TGCAGCGTCCTCCCGGGCCTTCGAGAAGCTTTCTTT
NA,TRBJ2-1,TRBD2,TRBV9,CASSSLAGGRGDEQFF,TGTGCCAGCAGCTCCTTAGCGGGGGGGCGCGGGGATGAGCAGTTCTTC
NA,TRBJ2-3,TRBD1,TRBV29-1,CSVSPGQGGDTQYF,TGCAGCGTCAGTCCCGGACAGGGAGGAGATACGCAGTATTTT
NA,TRBJ1-1,NA,TRBV14,CASSQGMNTEAFF,TGTGCCAGCAGCCAGGGAATGAACACTGAAGCTTTCTTT
NA,TRBJ2-7,TRBD2,TRBV5-4,CASSRGGLAGGGEQYF,TGTGCCAGCAGCCGGGGGGGACTAGCGGGGGGTGGCGAGCAGTACTTC
NA,TRBJ2-7,NA,TRBV30,CAWSPLFEEQYF,TGTGCCTGGAGTCCTCTTTTTGAAGAGCAGTACTTC
NA,TRBJ2-1,TRBD2,TRBV13,CASSLGRTSGYNEQFF,TGTGCCAGCAGCTTAGGACGGACTAGCGGGTACAATGAGCAGTTCTTC
once,TRBJ2-3,NA,TRBV7-2,CASSLVRDDTQYF,TGTGCCAGCAGCTTAGTTAGGGACGATACGCAGTATTTT
few,TRBJ2-5,NA,TRBV9,CASSVWGRGQETQYF,TGTGCCAGCAGCGTATGGGGCAGGGGTCAAGAGACCCAGTACTTC
NA,TRBJ2-5,NA,TRBV7-7,CASSPWLTGQGETQYF,TGTGCTAGCAGCCCCTGGTTAACGGGCCAGGGGGAGACCCAGTACTTC
NA,TRBJ2-3,TRBD2,TRBV2,CASKLAEQYF,TGTGCCAGCAAACTAGCGGAGCAGTATTTT
NA,TRBJ2-1,TRBD2,TRBV6-1,CASSTGLAGRNEQFF,TGTGCCAGCAGTACAGGACTAGCGGGAAGGAATGAGCAGTTCTTC
NA,TRBJ1-4,NA,TRBV2,CASSGAGSRLFF,TGTGCCAGCAGTGGAGCAGGAAGCCGCCTGTTTTTT
NA,TRBJ2-5,NA,TRBV11-2,CASSLALHLETQYF,TGTGCCAGCAGCTTAGCTCTGCACCTAGAGACCCAGTACTTC
NA,TRBJ2-2,NA,TRBV19,CASSSVEELFF,TGTGCCAGTAGCTCGGTCGAGGAGCTGTTTTTT
NA,TRBJ2-1,NA,TRBV7-2,CASSLRTGIRNEQFF,TGTGCCAGCAGCTTAAGAACAGGGATCCGCAATGAGCAGTTCTTC
once,TRBJ2-4,NA,TRBV5-6,CASSKTGSKNIQYF,TGTGCCAGCAGCAAGACAGGATCCAAAAACATTCAGTACTTC
NA,TRBJ1-1,NA,TRBV19,CASRRWDGGLSTEAFF,TGTGCCAGTAGACGTTGGGACGGGGGGTTGAGCACTGAAGCTTTCTTT
once,TRBJ2-7,NA,TRBV5-1,CASSLWAGGTYEQYF,TGCGCCAGCAGCTTGTGGGCAGGGGGGACCTACGAGCAGTACTTC
once,TRBJ2-1,TRBD2,TRBV27,CASSLGLAGEDEQFF,TGTGCCAGCAGTCTGGGACTAGCGGGGGAGGATGAGCAGTTCTTC
NA,TRBJ1-4,NA,TRBV18,CASSPGKGAREKLFF,TGTGCCAGCTCACCTGGGAAAGGGGCACGGGAAAAACTGTTTTTT
once,TRBJ2-1,NA,TRBV2,CASSDSDNEQFF,TGTGCCAGCAGTGACAGTGACAATGAGCAGTTCTTC
NA,TRBJ1-5,NA,TRBV19,CASSIGFGGVGYQPQHF,TGTGCCAGTAGTATAGGGTTCGGGGGCGTAGGATATCAGCCCCAGCATTTT
NA,TRBJ1-5,NA,TRBV2,CASSGGPNQPQHF,TGTGCCAGCAGTGGGGGCCCCAATCAGCCCCAGCATTTT
NA,TRBJ1-5,NA,TRBV2,CASEQVDGQPQHF,TGTGCCAGCGAGCAGGTCGACGGACAGCCCCAGCATTTT
NA,TRBJ2-3,NA,TRBV9,CASSVGVDATDTQYF,TGTGCCAGCAGCGTAGGGGTGGACGCTACAGATACGCAGTATTTT
NA,TRBJ1-2,NA,TRBV7-2,CASSDPGYGYTF,TGTGCCAGCAGCGACCCTGGATATGGCTACACCTTC
NA,TRBJ2-5,TRBD2,TRBV6-1,CASSESIASGQETQYF,TGTGCCAGCAGTGAATCGATAGCTAGCGGCCAAGAGACCCAGTACTTC
NA,TRBJ1-1,TRBD1,TRBV6-1,CASSEGTGGHTEAFF,TGTGCCAGCAGTGAAGGGACAGGGGGCCATACTGAAGCTTTCTTT
NA,TRBJ1-4,TRBD1,TRBV4-3,CASSQGRDRGGEKLFF,TGCGCCAGCAGCCAAGGACGGGACAGGGGAGGTGAAAAACTGTTTTTT
NA,TRBJ1-2,TRBD1,TRBV7-8,CASSLDRDRLNGYTF,TGTGCCAGCAGCTTAGACCGGGACAGGCTAAATGGCTACACCTTC
few,TRBJ1-1,TRBD1,TRBV30,CAWSPLGRGLTEAFF,TGTGCCTGGAGTCCTTTGGGCAGGGGGCTCACTGAAGCTTTCTTT